This TCR beta chain came from a study of cytomegalovirus exposure and HLA in healthy donors. Germline V gene sequence: CDR1 SGHAT, CDR2 FQNNGV. There are 16 residues in the CDR3. The V end was cut by 3 bases, the J end by 2 bases, with 17 bases between. 60 Vbeta and 13 Jbeta primers were used in PCR. Sequencing used immunoSEQ multiplex PCR; TCRdb keeps in-frame clones, though not all of them. The sample carries approximately 200,000 clones, 79% recorded once. V gene TRBV11-2 combines with J gene TRBJ2-7, with a possible D match to TRBD2 (6 bases). The receptor comes from a girl between 10 and 17 years old in good health and CMV-seropositive. The sequencing sample was made of PBMCs. As DNA, the CDR3 is TGTGCCAGCAGCTTCAGAAAGCAGGGAGGCACCTACGAGCAGTACTTC. As protein: CASSFRKQGGTYEQYF.